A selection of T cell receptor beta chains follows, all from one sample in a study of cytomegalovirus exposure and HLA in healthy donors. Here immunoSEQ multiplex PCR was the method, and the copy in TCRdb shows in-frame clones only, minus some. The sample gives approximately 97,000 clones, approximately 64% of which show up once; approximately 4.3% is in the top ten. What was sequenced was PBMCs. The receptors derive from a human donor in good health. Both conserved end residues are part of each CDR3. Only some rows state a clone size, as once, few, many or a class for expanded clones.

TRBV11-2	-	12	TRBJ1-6	CASSVNNSPLHF
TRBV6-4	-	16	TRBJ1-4	CASSDSPGQSNEKLFF
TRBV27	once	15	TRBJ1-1	CASSSVRTGNTEAFF
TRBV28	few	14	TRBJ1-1	CASSLRTGGTEAFF
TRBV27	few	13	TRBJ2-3	CASSLQVTDTQYF
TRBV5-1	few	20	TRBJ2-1	CASSFGQRTGLTLSYNEQFF
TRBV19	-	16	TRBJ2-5	CASSIRTSGSLETQYF
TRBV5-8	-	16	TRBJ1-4	CASSLGETAPNEKLFF
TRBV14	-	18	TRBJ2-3	CASSQFLTGDRFGDTQYF
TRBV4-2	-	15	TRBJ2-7	CASSQDGAGGYEQYF
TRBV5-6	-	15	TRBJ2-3	CASSLGSIRADTQYF
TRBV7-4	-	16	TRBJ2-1	CASSFHSGSSYNEQFF
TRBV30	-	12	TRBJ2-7	CAYTQGGYEQYF
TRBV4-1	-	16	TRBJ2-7	CASSPENSGKAYEQYF
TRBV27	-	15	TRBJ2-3	CASSGRVGSTDTQYF
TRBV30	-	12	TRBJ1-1	CAWAPGNTEAFF
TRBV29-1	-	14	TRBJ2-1	CSVNPLAGGYEQFF
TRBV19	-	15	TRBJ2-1	CASSIGLGAYNEQFF
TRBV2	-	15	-	CASSEGEGGTYEQYF
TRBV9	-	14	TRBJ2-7	CASTPTSGSYEQYF
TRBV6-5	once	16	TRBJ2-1	CASSYGGLAIYNEQFF
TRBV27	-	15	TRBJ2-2	CASRYRGLNTGELFF
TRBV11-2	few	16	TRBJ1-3	CASSSDGSFSGNTIYF